The rows below give T cell receptor beta chains drawn from one sample of a study of T cell responses to AZD1222 COVID-19 vaccine. Assay: immunoSEQ multiplex PCR; the TCRdb copy retains only in-frame clones and omits some. The data show 150,000 to 200,000 clones, with roughly nine tenths seen just once and 2.6% held by the top ten. Sequenced here: peripheral blood, sampled on day 0 of AZD1222 vaccination. Receptors originate from an adult in good health. Both conserved end residues are part of each CDR3. Fields, in order: J gene, clone size, D gene, V gene, CDR3 DNA, CDR3 protein. A D gene is named only where the DNA matches it firmly. Clone size, where shown, is once, few, many, or a class for clones that have expanded.

TRBJ2-7 NA TRBD2 TRBV15 TGTGCCACCAGCCTAGCGGGAACCTACGAGCAGTACTTC CATSLAGTYEQYF
TRBJ1-2 NA TRBD1 TRBV7-9 TGTGCCAGCAGCTCCAAGGACAGGGGCTATGGCTACACCTTC CASSSKDRGYGYTF
TRBJ1-2 NA NA TRBV14 TGTGCCAGCAGCCCCGCGGGGGATGGCTACACCTTC CASSPAGDGYTF
TRBJ2-3 NA NA TRBV5-1 TGCGCCACCAAGCTTGGTGGACAGACCACAGATACGCAGTATTTT CATKLGGQTTDTQYF
TRBJ1-1 NA TRBD1 TRBV4-1 TGCGCCAGCAGCCAAAATGGACAGGTTGAAGCTTTCTTT CASSQNGQVEAFF
TRBJ2-7 NA TRBD1 TRBV28 TGTGCCAGCAGTTCCCCGGGACAGGGGGCCTACGAGCAGTACTTC CASSSPGQGAYEQYF
TRBJ2-3 NA NA TRBV5-1 TGCGCCAGCACCCTCCTGGGTGTTACTAGCACAGATACGCAGTATTTT CASTLLGVTSTDTQYF
TRBJ2-2 NA TRBD2 TRBV27 TGTGCCAGCGAACTCGAGGCGGGAGGGCCAGGGGAGCTGTTTTTT CASELEAGGPGELFF
TRBJ2-3 NA TRBD2 TRBV28 TGTGCCAGCAGTTTTCAGGTAGCGGGAGACTCAGATACGCAGTATTTT CASSFQVAGDSDTQYF
TRBJ2-7 NA TRBD2 TRBV4-1 TGCGCCAGCAGCCAAGTCACCGGGACTAGCGGGGGATCCTACGAGCAGTACTTC CASSQVTGTSGGSYEQYF
TRBJ2-7 NA TRBD2 TRBV18 TGTGCCAGCTCACCCATGCAGATAGCGGGATCCTACGAGCAGTACTTC CASSPMQIAGSYEQYF
TRBJ1-1 few NA TRBV7-3 TGTGCCAGCAGCTTAGCCGTCGAGGAGGCTTTCTTT CASSLAVEEAFF
TRBJ2-2 NA NA TRBV4-1 TGCGCCAGCACCCCCCGCAGGTCGGGCACCGGGGAGCTGTTTTTT CASTPRRSGTGELFF
TRBJ2-2 NA TRBD1 TRBV2 TGTGCCAGCAGTGAAACGGGGACAGCCAACACCGGGGAGCTGTTTTTT CASSETGTANTGELFF
TRBJ1-2 NA TRBD1 TRBV5-4 TGTGCCAGCAGCTCTTCCGGGACAGGGAATGGCTACACCTTC CASSSSGTGNGYTF
TRBJ2-7 NA TRBD2 TRBV9 TGTGCCAGCAGCCCCCGACTAGCGGCCTCCTACGAGCAGTACTTC CASSPRLAASYEQYF
TRBJ2-1 NA NA TRBV15 TGTGCCACCAGCAGAGAGGAGGCGGGACAGCCCTACAATGAGCAGTTCTTC CATSREEAGQPYNEQFF
TRBJ2-3 NA NA TRBV24-1 TGTGCCACCAGTGATCCCGCCCAGTTTGGAACGCAGTATTTT CATSDPAQFGTQYF
TRBJ2-7 NA NA TRBV19 TGTGCCAGTAGTATAGCGGGCACCTACGAGCAGTACTTC CASSIAGTYEQYF
TRBJ1-2 NA NA TRBV6-5 TGTGCCAGCAGTTACTCGAGGGCCCAGAGTGGCTACACCTTC CASSYSRAQSGYTF
TRBJ1-1 few TRBD1 TRBV20-1 TGCAGTGCTAGAGGACAGGGTGAAGCTTTCTTT CSARGQGEAFF
TRBJ2-7 once NA TRBV30 TGTGCCTGGAGTGTAGGAGAAATTCCCTACGAGCAGTACTTC CAWSVGEIPYEQYF
TRBJ2-7 NA TRBD2 TRBV28 TGTGCCAGCACCCCCGGGACTAGCGGGCTCGAGCAGTACTTC CASTPGTSGLEQYF
TRBJ1-6 NA NA TRBV4-1 TGCGCCAGCAGCCAAGACGTCCCCGGCACAGCTTCACCCCTCCACTTT CASSQDVPGTASPLHF
TRBJ1-2 NA NA TRBV7-9 TGTGCCAGCAGCTTAAGGGTGGGTAGCTATGGCTACACCTTC CASSLRVGSYGYTF
TRBJ2-7 NA TRBD2 TRBV30 TGTGCCTGGAGTCTACGTCTAGCGGTGTACGAGCAGTACTTC CAWSLRLAVYEQYF
TRBJ1-3 NA TRBD1 TRBV29-1 TGCAGCGTTTCTGGGACAGCCTCTGGAAACACCATATATTTT CSVSGTASGNTIYF
TRBJ1-6 NA TRBD1 TRBV11-2 TGTGCCAGCAGCTTGACAGGGGGGTATAATTCACCCCTCCACTTT CASSLTGGYNSPLHF
TRBJ2-2 NA TRBD2 TRBV9 TGTGCCAGCAGCTCTCGCGCGGGGGTCGATCCCGGGGAGCTGTTTTTT CASSSRAGVDPGELFF
TRBJ2-3 NA NA TRBV19 TGTGCCAGTAGTGCCCGGGATACGCAGTATTTT CASSARDTQYF
TRBJ2-1 NA NA TRBV6-5 TGTGCCAGTATGCGATCGGAGGATTACAATGAGCAGTTCTTC CASMRSEDYNEQFF
TRBJ2-7 NA NA TRBV11-3 TGTGCCAGCAGCTTGGGCATAACCTACGAGCAGTACTTC CASSLGITYEQYF
TRBJ2-2 NA NA TRBV7-7 TGTGCCAGCAGCCGAAGGGGCGGGGAGCTGTTTTTT CASSRRGGELFF
TRBJ2-7 NA TRBD2 TRBV7-6 TGTGCCAGCAGTAAACAAAAGATAGCGGGAGGGCCCCACGAGCAGTACTTC CASSKQKIAGGPHEQYF
TRBJ2-5 once NA TRBV3-1/TRBV3-2 TGTGCCAGCAGTAGACCCCTGGCGGAGACCCAGTACTTC CASSRPLAETQYF
TRBJ1-2 few NA TRBV29-1 TGCAGCGTTCGCAAAACAGGGAACTATGGCTACACCTTC CSVRKTGNYGYTF
TRBJ2-1 NA NA TRBV27 TGTGCCAGCAGTTTTGGAGGGAGTGGGGACAATGAGCAGTTCTTC CASSFGGSGDNEQFF
TRBJ2-2 NA NA TRBV30 TGTGCCTGGAGGGGACTTGGCCCAACCGGGGAGCTGTTTTTT CAWRGLGPTGELFF
TRBJ2-7 NA NA TRBV5-1 TGCGCCAGCAGCTTGGACAGTTTCTCCTACGAGCAGTACTTC CASSLDSFSYEQYF
TRBJ2-1 NA NA TRBV7-3 TGTGCCAGCAGCTTAACCCCAACCTCGGGCAATGAGCAGTTCTTC CASSLTPTSGNEQFF
TRBJ1-2 NA NA TRBV7-9 TGTGCCAGCATCCCCTTTAGCGGGGGGGACTATGGCTACACCTTC CASIPFSGGDYGYTF
TRBJ2-7 NA TRBD2 TRBV30 TGTGCCTGGAGTTCGCTAGCGGGAGCTCTCGAGCAGTACTTC CAWSSLAGALEQYF
TRBJ1-2 NA TRBD1 TRBV4-1 TGCGCCAGCAGCCAAGGACAGGGGGCATACTTTGGCTACACCTTC CASSQGQGAYFGYTF
TRBJ1-2 once NA TRBV3-1/TRBV3-2 TGTGCCAGCAGCTTGCGACATTCCCCTAACTATGGCTACACCTTC CASSLRHSPNYGYTF
TRBJ1-6 NA NA TRBV5-1 TGCGCCAGCAGCTTGGTCTGGACAGAGGATTCACCCCTCCACTTT CASSLVWTEDSPLHF
TRBJ1-5 NA NA TRBV5-6 TGTGCCAGCAGCTTGGAGGGTCAGCCCCAGCATTTT CASSLEGQPQHF
TRBJ2-1 NA TRBD1 TRBV5-5 TGTGCCAGCAGCTCCCGGGACAGGGGTTACAATGAGCAGTTCTTC CASSSRDRGYNEQFF
TRBJ1-1 many NA TRBV6-1 TGTGCCAGCAGTGAATCGGTGAACACTGAAGCTTTCTTT CASSESVNTEAFF
TRBJ2-2 NA NA TRBV27 TGTGCCAGCAGTAATGGGTGGAACACCGGGGAGCTGTTTTTT CASSNGWNTGELFF
TRBJ2-7 NA NA TRBV9 TGTGCCAGCAGCGTTGGCGGGACCCAGAGGGAGCAGTACTTC CASSVGGTQREQYF